This TCR beta chain was recorded in a study of beta chain bispecific antibodies for T cell cancers. Whole-study findings and limits: The TRBV12-3 share of total TRBV signal fell approximately 99% after anti-TRBV12 rather than anti-CD19 exposure. TRBV5-6, highly similar to TRBV5-5, is cross-recognized by anti-TRBV5-5 antibody. Most targeted TRBV signal came from the leukemia cell line cells, not normal T cells.

The V gene lost 0 bases and the J gene lost 8 bases, with 13 bases spanning the gap. CDR3 length: 13 residues. CDR1 and CDR2 from the germline V gene are DFQATT and SNEGSKA (reference sequence). One entry per CDR3 protein results from TCRdb running MiXCR on the 5' RACE reads. The repertoire consists of 20,000 to 25,000 distinct CDR3 sequences, with approximately 2.2% occurring once and the leading ten covering under 5.5%. Expansion lasted roughly three days, with either anti-CD3 antibody OKT3 or CD3/CD28 beads. Each coculture: about 50,000 target cells, about 50,000 normal T cells, bispecific antibody. Concerning this clonotype itself: Antigen: not known.

The sequence derives from a human donor in good health. Some clones in this sample may be carry-over from other donors' samples. This sequence joins TRBV20-1 and TRBJ1-2; D is unclear. The sample was healthy donor T cells cultured with leukemia cells, taken from a culture containing a bispecific antibody targeting TCR Vbeta12. The CDR3 protein is CSARDLGVEGYTF. The CDR3 DNA reads TGCAGTGCTAGAGATTTGGGTGTGGAAGGCTACACCTTC.